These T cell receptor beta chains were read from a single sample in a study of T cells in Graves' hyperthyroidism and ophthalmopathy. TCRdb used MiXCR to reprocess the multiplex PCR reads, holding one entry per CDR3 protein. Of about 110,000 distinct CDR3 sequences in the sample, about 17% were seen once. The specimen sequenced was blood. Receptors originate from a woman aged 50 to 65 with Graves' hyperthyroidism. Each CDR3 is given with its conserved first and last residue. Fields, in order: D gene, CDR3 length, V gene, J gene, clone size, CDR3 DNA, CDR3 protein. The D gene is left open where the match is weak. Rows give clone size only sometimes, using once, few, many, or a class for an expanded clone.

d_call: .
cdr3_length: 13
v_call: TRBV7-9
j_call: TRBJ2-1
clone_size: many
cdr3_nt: TGTGCCAGCAGGGGTTGGGGTAGCTTTGAGCAGTTCTTC
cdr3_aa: CASRGWGSFEQFF

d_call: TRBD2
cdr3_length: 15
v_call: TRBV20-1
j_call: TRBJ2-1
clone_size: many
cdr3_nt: TGCAGTGCTAGTTCGGCACTAGCGGGACCCCCAAGGCAGTTCTTC
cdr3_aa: CSASSALAGPPRQFF

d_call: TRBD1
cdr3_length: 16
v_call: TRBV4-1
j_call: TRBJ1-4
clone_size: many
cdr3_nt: TGCGCCAGCAGTCACCGGGACAGGGGGCTCAATGAAAAACTGTTTTTT
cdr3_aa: CASSHRDRGLNEKLFF

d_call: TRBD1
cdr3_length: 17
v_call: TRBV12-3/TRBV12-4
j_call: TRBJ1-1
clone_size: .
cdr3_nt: TGTGCCAGCAGTTTAGATTATGGGACAGGGGTCAACACTGAAGCTTTCTTT
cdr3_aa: CASSLDYGTGVNTEAFF

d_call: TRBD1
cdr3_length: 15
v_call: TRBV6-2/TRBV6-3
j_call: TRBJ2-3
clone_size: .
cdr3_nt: TGTGCCAGCAGTTATACAGGGGCATGGGCAGATACGCAGTATTTT
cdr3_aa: CASSYTGAWADTQYF

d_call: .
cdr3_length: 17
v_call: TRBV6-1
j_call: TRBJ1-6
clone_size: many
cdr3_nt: TGTGCCAGCAACCCTCATCCGGTGTCCTTGGATAATTCACCCCTCCACTTT
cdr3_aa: CASNPHPVSLDNSPLHF

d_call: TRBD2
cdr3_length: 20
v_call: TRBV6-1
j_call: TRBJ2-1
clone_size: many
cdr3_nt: TGTGCCAGCAGTGAAGCGTTCCCGGGTAGCGGGAGGGCGACCTACAATGAGCAGTTCTTC
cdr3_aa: CASSEAFPGSGRATYNEQFF

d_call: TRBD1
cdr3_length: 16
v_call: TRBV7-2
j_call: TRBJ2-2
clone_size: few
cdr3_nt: TGTGCCAGCAGCTCCCGAGGACAGGGGAACACCGGGGGGCTGTTTTTT
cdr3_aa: CASSSRGQGNTGGLFF

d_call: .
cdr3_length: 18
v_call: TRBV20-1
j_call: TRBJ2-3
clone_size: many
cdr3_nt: TGCAGTGCCGCCACCCCCTTTGTGAAGCGGCCCAGCACAGATACGCAGTATTTT
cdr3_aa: CSAATPFVKRPSTDTQYF

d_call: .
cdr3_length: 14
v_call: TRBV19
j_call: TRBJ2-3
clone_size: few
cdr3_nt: TGTGCCAGTAATTACGGCGGATACACAGATACGCAGTATTTT
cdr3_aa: CASNYGGYTDTQYF

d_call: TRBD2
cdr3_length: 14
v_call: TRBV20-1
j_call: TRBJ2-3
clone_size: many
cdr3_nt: TGCAGTACCTGGACTAGCGATAGCACAGATACGCAGTATTTT
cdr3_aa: CSTWTSDSTDTQYF

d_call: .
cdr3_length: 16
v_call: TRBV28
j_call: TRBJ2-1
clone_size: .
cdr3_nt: TGTGCCAGCAGCTTTAGTCTGGGCTACTCTGTCGGTGAGCAGTTCTTC
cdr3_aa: CASSFSLGYSVGEQFF

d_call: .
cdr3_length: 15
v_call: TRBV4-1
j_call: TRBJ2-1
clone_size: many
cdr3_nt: TGCGCCAGCAGCCAACCAAAGGGGCACAAGAGTGAGCAGTTCTTC
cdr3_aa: CASSQPKGHKSEQFF

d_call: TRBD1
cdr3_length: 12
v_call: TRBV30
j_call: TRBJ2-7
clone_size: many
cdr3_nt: TGTGCCAGACAGGGACCAGCCTACGAGCAGTACTTC
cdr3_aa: CARQGPAYEQYF

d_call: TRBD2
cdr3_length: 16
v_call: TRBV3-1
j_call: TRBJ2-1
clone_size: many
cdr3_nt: TGTGCCAGCAGCCAAGATCTAACTAGCGGGAGTAATGAGCAGTTCTTC
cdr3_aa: CASSQDLTSGSNEQFF

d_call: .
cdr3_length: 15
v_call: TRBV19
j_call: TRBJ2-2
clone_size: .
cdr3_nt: TGTGCCAGTAGTATAGATCCCAGGATCACCGGGGAGCTGTTTTTT
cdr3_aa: CASSIDPRITGELFF

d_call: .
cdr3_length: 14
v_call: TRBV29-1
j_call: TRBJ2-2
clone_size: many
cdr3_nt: TGCAGCGCTCACTTCGGGACAATCACCGGGGAGCTGTTTTTT
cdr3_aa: CSAHFGTITGELFF

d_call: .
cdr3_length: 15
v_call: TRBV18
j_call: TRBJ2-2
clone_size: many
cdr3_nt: TGTGCCAGCTCACCTCCTCAGCCGAACACCGGGGAGCTGTTTTTT
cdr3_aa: CASSPPQPNTGELFF

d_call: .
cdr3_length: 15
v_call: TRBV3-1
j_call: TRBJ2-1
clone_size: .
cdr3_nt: TGTGCCAGCAGCAACCGCCCCGGGGCCTACAATGAGCAGTTCTTC
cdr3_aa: CASSNRPGAYNEQFF

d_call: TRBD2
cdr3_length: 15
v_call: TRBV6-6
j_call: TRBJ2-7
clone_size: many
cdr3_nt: TGTGCCAGCAGTTACCCCACTAGCGGTAGTGGCGAGCAGTACTTC
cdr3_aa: CASSYPTSGSGEQYF

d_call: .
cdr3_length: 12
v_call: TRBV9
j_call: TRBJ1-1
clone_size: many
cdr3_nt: TGTGCCAGCAGGGGGTGGAACACTGAAGCTTTCTTT
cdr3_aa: CASRGWNTEAFF

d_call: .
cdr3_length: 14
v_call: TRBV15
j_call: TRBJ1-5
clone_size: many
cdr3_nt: TGTGCCACCAGCAGGACAGGTTCTAATCAGCCCCAGCATTTT
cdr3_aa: CATSRTGSNQPQHF

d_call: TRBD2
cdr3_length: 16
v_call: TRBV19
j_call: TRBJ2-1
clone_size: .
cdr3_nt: TGTGCCAGTAGTCCGGGACTAGCGGGAGAAGGGGACGAGCAGTTCTTC
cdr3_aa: CASSPGLAGEGDEQFF

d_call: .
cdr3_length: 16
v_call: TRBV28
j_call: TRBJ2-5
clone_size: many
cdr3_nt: TGTGCCAGCAGTGGGCGGGAGTTAACCGACAGGGAGACCCAGTACTTC
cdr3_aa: CASSGRELTDRETQYF

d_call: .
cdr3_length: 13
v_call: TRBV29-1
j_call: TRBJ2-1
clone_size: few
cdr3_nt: TGCAGCGTAAATAGGGGGGTAGGGAATGAGCAGTTCTTC
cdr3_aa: CSVNRGVGNEQFF

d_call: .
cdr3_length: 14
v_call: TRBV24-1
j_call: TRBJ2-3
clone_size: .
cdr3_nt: TGTGCCACCAGTGAGGGGAGCCGGGCAGATACGCAGTATTTT
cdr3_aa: CATSEGSRADTQYF

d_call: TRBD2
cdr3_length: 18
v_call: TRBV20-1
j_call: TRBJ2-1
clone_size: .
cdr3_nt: TGCAGTGCTTTACTAGGTGGTCTCGGGCTAGCGGGACTTAACGAGCAGTTCTTC
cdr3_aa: CSALLGGLGLAGLNEQFF

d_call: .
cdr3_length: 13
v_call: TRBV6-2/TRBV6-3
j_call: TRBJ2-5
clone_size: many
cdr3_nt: TGTGCCAGCAGTTATGTGGGCCAAGAGACCCAGTACTTC
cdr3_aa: CASSYVGQETQYF

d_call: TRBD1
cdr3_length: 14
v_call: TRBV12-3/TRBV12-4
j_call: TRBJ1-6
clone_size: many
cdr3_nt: TGTGCCAGCAGTTTTCAGGGGGTAGGTTCACCCCTCCACTTT
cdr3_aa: CASSFQGVGSPLHF

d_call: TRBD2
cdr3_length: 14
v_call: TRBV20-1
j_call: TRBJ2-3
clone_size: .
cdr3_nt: TGCAGTGCTAGGCTAGCGGGAGGGACAGATACGCAGTATTTT
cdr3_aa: CSARLAGGTDTQYF

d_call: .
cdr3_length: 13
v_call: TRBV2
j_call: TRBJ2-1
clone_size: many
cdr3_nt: TGTGCCAGCAGGAGGACAGCTAACAATGAGCAGTTCTTC
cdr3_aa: CASRRTANNEQFF

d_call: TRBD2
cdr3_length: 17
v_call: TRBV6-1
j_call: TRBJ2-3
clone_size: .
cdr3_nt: TGTGCCAGCAGTGCCCGGCTAGCGGGAGGCGGCACAGATACGCAGTATTTT
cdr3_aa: CASSARLAGGGTDTQYF

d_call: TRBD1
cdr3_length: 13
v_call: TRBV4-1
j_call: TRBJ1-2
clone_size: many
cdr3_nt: TGCGCCAGCAGCCAGACAGGGCTCTATGGCTACACCTTC
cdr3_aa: CASSQTGLYGYTF

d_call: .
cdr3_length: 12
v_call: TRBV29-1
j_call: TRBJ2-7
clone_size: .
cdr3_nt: TGCAGCGTTGAAGACGAGGGCTACGAGCAGTACTTC
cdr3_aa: CSVEDEGYEQYF

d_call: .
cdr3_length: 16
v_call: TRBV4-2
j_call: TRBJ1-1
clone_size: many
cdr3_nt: TGTGCCAGCAGCCAAGACCAAGGGGCGGGGAACACTGAAGCTTTCTTT
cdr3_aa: CASSQDQGAGNTEAFF

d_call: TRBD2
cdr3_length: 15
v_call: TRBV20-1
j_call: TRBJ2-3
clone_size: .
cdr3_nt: TGCAGTGCCATATCTTCTAGCGGAAGTTTTGTAGGGCAGTATTTT
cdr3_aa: CSAISSSGSFVGQYF

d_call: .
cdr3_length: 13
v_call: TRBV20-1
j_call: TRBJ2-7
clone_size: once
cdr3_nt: TGCAGTGCTAGACACGGATTCAATTACGAGCAGTACTTC
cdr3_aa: CSARHGFNYEQYF

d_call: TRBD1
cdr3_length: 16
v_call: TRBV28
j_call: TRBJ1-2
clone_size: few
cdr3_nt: TGTGCCAGCAGTTCTTTCGGGACAGGGGATGCTTATGGCTACACCTTC
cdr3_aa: CASSSFGTGDAYGYTF

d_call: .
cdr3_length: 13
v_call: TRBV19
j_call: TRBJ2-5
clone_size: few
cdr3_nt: TGTGCCAGTAGTCGGGCGACTCAAGAGACCCAGTACTTC
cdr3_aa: CASSRATQETQYF

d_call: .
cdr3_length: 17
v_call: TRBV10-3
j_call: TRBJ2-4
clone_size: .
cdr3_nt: TGTGCCATCAGTGCACAGGGGACTTCTGGGGCCAAAAACATTCAGTACTTC
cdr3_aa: CAISAQGTSGAKNIQYF

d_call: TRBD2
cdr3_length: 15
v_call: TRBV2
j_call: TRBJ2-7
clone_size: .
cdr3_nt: TGTGCCAGCAGTACCCCGGGACTAGCGGGAGGCGAGCAGTACTTC
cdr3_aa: CASSTPGLAGGEQYF

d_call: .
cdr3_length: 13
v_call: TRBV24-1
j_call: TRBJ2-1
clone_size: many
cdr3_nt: TGTGCCACCGCCGGGGGTTTGTACAATGAGCAGTTCTTC
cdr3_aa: CATAGGLYNEQFF

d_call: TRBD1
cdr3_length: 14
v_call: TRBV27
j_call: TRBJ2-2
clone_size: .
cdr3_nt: TGTGCCAGCATGGGACAGGGGGTCACCGGGGAGCTGTTTTTT
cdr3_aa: CASMGQGVTGELFF